The 31 T cell receptor beta chains given below trace back to one sample, sequenced in a study of blood T cells in healthy people across ages (dated by TCRdb to the mid-2010s). Receptors were amplified or captured by 5' RACE. Data came from an Illumina HiSeq 2500. A second PCR of roughly 6 to 11 cycles was run with a J-beta primer mix and a sample-barcoded 5' primer. The raw public data were reprocessed by TCRdb itself: fastp quality trimming at Q25, MiXCR clonotype calling, in-frame beta chains only. Rows with a matching CDR3 protein are joined into one entry that keeps the most common DNA and genes. The sample table holds roughly 730,000 distinct CDR3 sequences, of which more than 55% were seen once. Roughly 24% of the sample lies in the top ten. Sequenced input: blood. The receptors originated from a man aged 35 to 55 in good health.

This sequence joins TRBV4-2 and TRBJ1-4; tentatively, D is TRBD1 (6 bases). This CDR3 is built from 15 residues. The germline V gene encodes CDR1 LGHNA and CDR2 YNFKEQ. V lost 2 bases, J lost 8 bases, and 15 bases lay in between. The CDR3 coding sequence is TGTGCCAGCAGCCAATCAGGGGAAGGAAGCGAAAAACTGTTTTTT. Residues: CASSQSGEGSEKLFF.

The table lists this clonotype with a few counts. The chain has TRBV4-1 and TRBJ2-3; D unresolved. Trimming took 3 bases from V and 5 from J, leaving 15 bases between them. Per germline, CDR1 MGHRA and CDR2 YSYEKL. CDR3 length equals 15 residues. The CDR3: CASSHLGRLGDTQYF. CDR3 sequence (DNA): TGCGCCAGCAGCCATCTCGGCCGGCTGGGAGATACGCAGTATTTT.

The chain links TRBV29-1 to TRBJ2-6; possibly TRBD1 for D (6 bases). The CDR3 consists of 16 residues. Germline CDR1 SQVTM, CDR2 ANQGSEA. The germline V and J ends were trimmed by 7 bases and 2 bases, with 18 bases remaining between them. The CDR3 loop reads CSAAATGFTGANVLTF. The CDR3 nucleotides read TGCAGCGCAGCCGCTACAGGGTTCACTGGGGCCAACGTCCTGACTTTC.

The chain has TRBV5-6 and TRBJ1-1; D unresolved. Germline assignment: CDR1 SGHDT and CDR2 YYEEEE. The CDR3 length is 13 residues. V shed 0 bases and J shed 10 bases, with 13 bases lying between them. This CDR3 reads CASSLDLARGAFF. The CDR3 coding sequence is TGTGCCAGCAGCTTGGATCTTGCCCGGGGAGCTTTCTTT.

This chain links TRBV4-2 with TRBJ1-1; D call uncertain. Germline V gene lookup returns CDR1 LGHNA and CDR2 YNFKEQ. V shed 1 base and J shed 10 bases, with 19 bases lying between them. The CDR3 has 15 amino acids. This CDR3 is CASSQVISSGAGAFF. In nucleotides, the CDR3 is TGTGCCAGCAGCCAAGTTATTTCTTCAGGAGCAGGAGCTTTCTTT.

This clonotype turned up a few times. V usage is TRBV28 and J usage is TRBJ2-6; no reliable D call. Between the trimmed V and J ends, which lost 2 bases and 4 bases, there was a span of 6 bases. Germline V gene sequence: CDR1 MDHEN, CDR2 SYDVKM. The CDR3 covers 14 residues. This chain's CDR3 is CASSLIPGANVLTF. CDR3 sequence (DNA): TGTGCCAGCAGTTTAATCCCCGGGGCCAACGTCCTGACTTTC.

The chain combines TRBV12-3 or TRBV12-4 with TRBJ2-3; 7 positions agree with TRBD2. J was trimmed by 0 bases and V by 6 bases; bases with no gene match: 3. The CDR3 length is 14 residues. DNA for the CDR3: TGTGCCAGCAGGGTAGCGGGTAGCACAGATACGCAGTATTTT. As protein: CASRVAGSTDTQYF.

The chain carries TRBV12-3 or TRBV12-4 and TRBJ2-7; D not resolved. The V gene lost 2 bases and the J gene lost 7 bases, with 12 bases spanning the gap. The CDR3 is made up of 13 amino acids. The CDR3 DNA sequence: TGTGCCAGCAGTTTACGGGTAGCATGGGAGCAGTACTTC. It encodes CASSLRVAWEQYF.

V and J are TRBV12-3 or TRBV12-4 and TRBJ2-3; D ambiguous. V was shortened by 3 bases and J by 4 bases, with 8 bases between the two germline ends. This CDR3 comprises 13 residues. The CDR3 region has the DNA TGTGCCAGCAGTTTTGGCTACTCAGATACGCAGTATTTT. Translating it yields CASSFGYSDTQYF.

V is TRBV28 and J is TRBJ1-4; the D is unclear. V was pared by 5 bases and J by 0 bases, with 13 bases between. Germline CDR1 MDHEN, CDR2 SYDVKM. CDR3 size: 16 residues. In nucleotides, the CDR3 is TGTGCCAGCAGTCCCGGTCCCCGGGCAACTAATGAAAAACTGTTTTTT. It specifies CASSPGPRATNEKLFF.

The chain carries TRBV29-1 and TRBJ2-5; possibly TRBD2 for D (6 bases). V was pared by 7 bases and J by 4 bases, with 22 bases between. Per germline, CDR1 SQVTM and CDR2 ANQGSEA. The CDR3 totals 15 residues. This CDR3 is CSAGVFGDFGETQYF. CDR3 sequence (DNA): TGCAGCGCCGGCGTTTTCGGGGACTTCGGAGAGACCCAGTACTTC.

The chain joins TRBV6-2 or TRBV6-3 to TRBJ2-1, with 10 bases matching TRBD2. CDR1 and CDR2 from the germline V gene are MNHEY and SVGEGT. The CDR3 has 17 amino acids. V was clipped by 7 bases and J by 9 bases; unmatched bases: 18. CDR3 sequence (DNA): TGTGCCAGCATAGCTAGCGGGAGAACAAGCGGGTACGGTGAGCAGTTCTTC. Translated, it gives CASIASGRTSGYGEQFF.

This clonotype was observed a few times. The V gene is TRBV14, the J gene TRBJ2-7; 9 nucleotides align to TRBD1. This CDR3 has 15 amino acids. CDR1 and CDR2 (germline): SGHDN, FVKESK. V lost 4 bases to trimming and J lost 0 bases; unmatched junction nucleotides: 4. This CDR3 reads CASSPETGGSYEQYF. CDR3 sequence (DNA): TGTGCCAGCAGCCCGGAGACAGGGGGCTCCTACGAGCAGTACTTC.

The J gene is TRBJ2-7, the V gene TRBV29-1, with 8 bases identical to TRBD2. The J call could be wrong; TRBJ2-5 is a better fit for the DNA end. Germline values: CDR1 SQVTM, CDR2 ANQGSEA. The CDR3 contains 14 residues. The CDR3 DNA reads TGCAGCGTTGGTGGACGAGCGGGGGTGGAGACCCAGTACTTC. Its translation is CSVGGRAGVETQYF.

The chain couples TRBV24-1 to TRBJ2-1, with unresolved D. CDR3 size: 13 residues. Looked up from germline, CDR1 is KGHDR and CDR2 is SFDVKD. V shed 1 base and J shed 12 bases, with 12 bases lying between them. CDR3 sequence: CATSDLPESGQFF. The CDR3 DNA reads TGTGCCACCAGTGATTTACCTGAAAGTGGGCAGTTCTTC.

The chain carries TRBV27 and TRBJ2-6, with D unclear. This CDR3 spans 16 amino acids. Germline V gives CDR1 MNHEY, CDR2 SMNVEV (reference sequence). V was pared by 3 bases and J by 0 bases, with 9 bases between. CDR3 nucleotides: TGTGCCAGCAGTTTGCTTAAGGCCTCTGGGGCCAACGTCCTGACTTTC. Protein product: CASSLLKASGANVLTF.

The CDR3 nucleotides read TGTGCCAGCAGTTACGGAGGGGGTGGGTTTTTGAACACTGAAGCTTTCTTT. It encodes CASSYGGGGFLNTEAFF. The rearrangement links TRBV6-6 to TRBJ1-1; weak D call: TRBD1 (6 bases). Between the trimmed V and J ends, which lost 2 bases and 0 bases, there was a span of 16 bases. This CDR3 has 17 residues. Germline lookup yields CDR1 MNHNY and CDR2 SVGAGI (reference sequence).

V usage is TRBV6-1 and J usage is TRBJ2-1; the D is unclear. CDR1 is MNHNS and CDR2 is SASEGT in the germline V gene. The CDR3 sequence is 14 residues long. V lost 4 bases and J lost 2, with 9 bases in between. The CDR3 DNA is TGTGCCAGCAGTGGGGGATTAACCTACAATGAGCAGTTCTTC. It codes for CASSGGLTYNEQFF.

Many counts were recorded for this clonotype. The chain carries TRBV5-1 and TRBJ2-1; 9 positions agree with TRBD2. The CDR3 contains 15 residues. After removal of 0 bases from V and 9 bases from J, the junction contained 7 bases not matched to a gene. Germline V gives CDR1 SGHRS, CDR2 YFSETQ. The CDR3 loop is CASSLEGGGAGEQFF. For the CDR3, the DNA is TGCGCCAGCAGCTTGGAGGGCGGGGGGGCCGGTGAGCAGTTCTTC.

V and J are TRBV20-1 and TRBJ1-2, with unresolved D. Per the germline V gene, CDR1 is DFQATT and CDR2 is SNEGSKA (reference sequence). CDR3 length: 13 residues. The V and J ends lost 5 bases and 4 bases respectively, with 14 bases between them. The CDR3 protein is CSASQTDGYGYTF. CDR3 nucleotide sequence: TGCAGTGCTTCCCAAACCGACGGCTATGGCTACACCTTC.

J is TRBJ2-4 and V is TRBV28, with D perhaps TRBD2 (6 bases). Germline assignment: CDR1 MDHEN and CDR2 SYDVKM. The V and J ends lost 2 bases and 0 bases respectively, with 17 bases between them. This CDR3 contains 18 residues. CDR3 DNA sequence: TGTGCCAGCAGTTTAAAATGGGGACTGAATCTAGCCAAAAACATTCAGTACTTC. This gives the protein CASSLKWGLNLAKNIQYF.

This rearrangement joins TRBV5-1 to TRBJ2-1, with TRBD1 identical over 7 bases. The CDR3 consists of 15 residues. V lost 4 bases and J lost 5; bases outside the gene matches: 9. Germline loops: CDR1 SGHRS, CDR2 YFSETQ. In DNA, the CDR3 is TGCGCCAGCAGCCCACTGACAGGGTTGAACAATGAGCAGTTCTTC. Translated, it gives CASSPLTGLNNEQFF. The entire variable domain, with the rest obtained from reference TRBV5-1 and TRBJ2-1, is as follows: KAGVTQTPRYLIKTRGQQVTLSCSPISGHRSVSWYQQTPGQGLQFLFEYFSETQRNKGNFPGRFSGRQFSNSRSEMNVSTLELGDSALYLCASSPLTGLNNEQFFGPGTRLTVL.

The gene calls are TRBV10-3 and TRBJ2-3; the D gene is possibly TRBD1 (6 bases). CDR1 and CDR2 (germline): ENHRY, SYGVKD. V was shortened by 3 bases and J by 5 bases, with 12 bases between the two germline ends. CDR3 length: 14 residues. The CDR3 loop is CAISEGQQGDTQYF. The CDR3 coding sequence is TGTGCCATCAGTGAAGGACAGCAGGGAGATACGCAGTATTTT.

The J gene is TRBJ2-1, the V gene TRBV29-1, with a tentative D call TRBD1 (6 bases). Germline V gives CDR1 SQVTM, CDR2 ANQGSEA. The CDR3 covers 12 residues. V gave up 4 bases and J gave up 5 bases, with 9 bases separating them. This CDR3 reads CSVVQGNNEQFF. For the CDR3, the DNA is TGCAGCGTTGTGCAGGGGAACAATGAGCAGTTCTTC.

This chain uses TRBV4-2 with TRBJ2-1; D remains unclear. The germline V gene encodes CDR1 LGHNA and CDR2 YNFKEQ. Trimming removed 3 bases at V and 5 bases at J, with 11 bases between. The CDR3 is 14 residues long. The CDR3 nucleotides are TGTGCCAGCAGCCAGGGCCACGGAAACAATGAGCAGTTCTTC. This sequence encodes CASSQGHGNNEQFF.

The chain carries TRBV3-1 and TRBJ1-6; TRBD1 matches 9 bases. CDR3 length: 18 amino acids. V shed 0 bases, J shed 15 bases, and the junction held 18 bases outside the gene matches. In germline, CDR1 is LGHDT, CDR2 YNNKEL (reference sequence). The CDR3 loop is CASSQDLEVGTGWKLLHF. The CDR3 DNA reads TGTGCCAGCAGCCAAGATTTGGAGGTAGGGACAGGGTGGAAGCTCCTCCACTTT.

The chain combines TRBV12-3 or TRBV12-4 with TRBJ2-2; the D gene could be TRBD1 or TRBD2 (5 bases each). V dropped 5 bases and J dropped 4 bases, with 11 bases sitting between them. This CDR3 has 14 amino acids. CDR3 in amino acids: CASSEGRITGELFF. The CDR3 DNA reads TGTGCCAGCAGTGAGGGACGGATCACCGGGGAGCTGTTTTTT.

This clonotype was counted a few times. The chain combines TRBV6-1 with TRBJ2-2, with TRBD2 identical over 7 bases. The germline gives CDR1 MNHNS, CDR2 SASEGT. This CDR3 has 14 residues. J lost 3 bases, V lost 4 bases, and 2 bases had no gene match. The CDR3, as DNA: TGTGCCAGCAGTGCTGGGGGGGACACCGGGGAGCTGTTTTTT. Protein product: CASSAGGDTGELFF.

V gene TRBV6-2 or TRBV6-3 combines with J gene TRBJ2-1; 10 bases are a match to TRBD2. This CDR3 is built from 16 residues. Per germline, CDR1 MNHEY and CDR2 SVGEGT. The trim removed 8 bases at V and 5 bases at J, leaving 12 bases unmatched. CDR3 DNA sequence: TGTGCCAGCCGCCGCCTTGGACTAGCGGACCACAATGAGCAGTTCTTC. Translated: CASRRLGLADHNEQFF.

The gene calls are TRBV15 and TRBJ2-3; maybe TRBD2 (5 bases). V was pared by 0 bases and J by 2 bases, with 9 bases between. The CDR3 has 15 amino acids. CDR1 is LNHNV, CDR2 YYDKDF, per germline (reference sequence). The CDR3 sequence is CATSRDYGITDTQYF. CDR3 bases: TGTGCCACCAGCAGAGACTACGGGATCACAGATACGCAGTATTTT.

The V and J genes are TRBV20-1 and TRBJ2-7; a weak D match, TRBD2 (7 bases). The V gene's germline CDR1 is DFQATT and CDR2 SNEGSKA (reference sequence). The CDR3 length is 11 residues. The germline V and J ends were trimmed by 8 bases and 10 bases, with 18 bases remaining between them. The DNA of the CDR3 is TGCAGTCCGGAGGAGGGGGGGGATCAGTACTTC. As protein: CSPEEGGDQYF.